Below, 13 T cell receptor beta chains from the same sample are listed, as sequenced in a study of shared clonotypes between healthy human individuals. TCRdb keeps only in-frame clones here, not all; method: immunoSEQ multiplex PCR. The data show around 600,000 clones, 85% to 95% seen once. CD45RO-negative, CCR7-positively selected cells formed the naive CD8 fraction, excluding terminally differentiated effector memory CD45RA+ cells. The sample taken for sequencing was naive CD8+ T cells sorted from blood. Receptor source: a woman aged 30 to 39 in good health.

The chain uses TRBV6-5 and TRBJ2-7; maybe TRBD1 (5 bases). The CDR3 has 15 amino acids. Trimming took 6 bases from V and 2 from J, leaving 17 bases between them. Germline lookup yields CDR1 MNHEY and CDR2 SVGAGI. The CDR3 nucleotides read TGTGCCAGCAGGGATACTGGGGCCAGCCCCTACGAGCAGTACTTC. Amino acid sequence: CASRDTGASPYEQYF.

The chain has TRBV7-9 and TRBJ2-7, with 7 bases that match TRBD2. Trimming removed 5 bases from V and 3 bases from J; junction bases left unmatched: 7. CDR3 length: 14 amino acids. Looked up from germline, CDR1 is SEHNR and CDR2 is FQNEAQ (reference sequence). The CDR3 DNA reads as TGTGCCAGCAGCCCCGGGGGAGGGAACTACGAGCAGTACTTC. Protein: CASSPGGGNYEQYF.

This rearrangement joins TRBV19 to TRBJ1-1, with 8 bases matching TRBD1. V lost 7 bases to trimming and J lost 0 bases; unmatched junction nucleotides: 10. From germline, CDR1 is LNHDA and CDR2 SQIVND (reference sequence). This CDR3 spans 16 amino acids. The CDR3 sequence: CASTRGDRLMNTEAFF. DNA for the CDR3: TGTGCCAGTACCAGGGGGGACAGGCTCATGAACACTGAAGCTTTCTTT.

The chain combines TRBV6-6 with TRBJ1-5; D is undetermined. CDR3 length: 15 amino acids. From germline, CDR1 is MNHNY and CDR2 SVGAGI (reference sequence). V was pared by 0 bases and J by 6 bases, with 12 bases between. CDR3 loop: CASSYSRAGFQPQHF. The CDR3 nucleotides are TGTGCCAGCAGTTACTCAAGGGCGGGTTTTCAGCCCCAGCATTTT.

V usage is TRBV9 and J usage is TRBJ1-2, with D unclear. Trimming removed 2 bases from V and 0 bases from J, with 5 bases in between. Germline assignment: CDR1 SGDLS and CDR2 YYNGEE. This CDR3 region has 13 residues. The CDR3, as DNA: TGTGCCAGCAGCGTTCAGACTAACTATGGCTACACCTTC. This translates into CASSVQTNYGYTF.

The V call is TRBV5-4, the J call TRBJ2-5, with a tentative D call TRBD1 (6 bases). This CDR3 has 13 amino acids. Trimming took 0 bases from V and 3 from J, leaving 6 bases between them. Germline V gene sequence: CDR1 SGHNT, CDR2 YYREEE (reference sequence). The CDR3 nucleotides read TGTGCCAGCAGCTTGGACAGGGAAGAGACCCAGTACTTC. Translated, it gives CASSLDREETQYF.

The chain recombines TRBV5-1 with TRBJ2-1, with 8 bases lining up with TRBD1. There are 11 residues in the CDR3. Germline V gene data show CDR1 as SGHRS and CDR2 as YFSETQ. The V segment lost 2 bases and the J segment 14 bases; nucleotides outside the gene matches: 3. The CDR3 region is CASSFGGQEFF. The CDR3 bases are TGCGCCAGCAGCTTTGGGGGACAGGAGTTCTTC.

This clone was recorded once. The rearrangement joins TRBV27 to TRBJ2-7; D is uncertain. Germline lookup yields CDR1 MNHEY and CDR2 SMNVEV (reference sequence). V shed 10 bases and J shed 1 base, with 17 bases lying between them. The CDR3 is made up of 14 amino acids. The CDR3 here is CATKPDFSSYEQYF. The DNA of the CDR3 is TGTGCCACCAAACCCGACTTCTCATCCTACGAGCAGTACTTC.

The genes are TRBV15 and TRBJ2-7; 7 nucleotides align to TRBD2. Trimming removed 3 bases from V and 3 bases from J; junction bases left unmatched: 8. The V gene's germline CDR1 is LNHNV and CDR2 YYDKDF (reference sequence). The CDR3 is 15 residues long. CDR3 sequence (DNA): TGTGCCACCAGCAGGCCGGCGGGAGAAGGCTACGAGCAGTACTTC. Translation: CATSRPAGEGYEQYF.

The V call is TRBV28, the J call TRBJ2-3; 7 bases line up with TRBD1. The CDR3 consists of 14 residues. Trimming removed 3 bases from V and 2 bases from J; junction bases left unmatched: 2. Germline V gene data show CDR1 as MDHEN and CDR2 as SYDVKM. CDR3 coding DNA: TGTGCCAGCAGTTTGACAGGGAACACAGATACGCAGTATTTT. It specifies CASSLTGNTDTQYF.

The chain combines TRBV2 with TRBJ2-1; D unresolved. The V and J ends lost 2 bases and 10 bases respectively, with 9 bases between them. CDR3 length: 12 residues. Germline CDR1 is SNHLY and CDR2 is FYNNEI. CDR3 nucleotide sequence: TGTGCCAGCAGTGAATGGGCCACAGAGCAGTTCTTC. Protein product: CASSEWATEQFF.

The V call is TRBV7-9, the J call TRBJ2-1; D is unresolved. The CDR3 spans 15 residues. Trimming removed 2 bases at V and 2 bases at J, with 10 bases between. The germline CDR1 and CDR2 sequences are SEHNR and FQNEAQ (reference sequence). The CDR3 is CASSLLVIAYNEQFF. The CDR3 DNA follows: TGTGCCAGCAGCTTACTAGTGATCGCCTACAATGAGCAGTTCTTC.

This chain links TRBV7-8 with TRBJ2-7; 10 positions agree with TRBD1. Per the germline V gene, CDR1 is SGHVS and CDR2 is FQNEAQ. There are 15 residues in the CDR3. After removal of 5 bases from V and 5 bases from J, the junction contained 9 bases not matched to a gene. The chain's CDR3 is CASSTRQGALDEQYF. The CDR3 bases are TGTGCCAGCAGCACGCGACAGGGGGCATTAGACGAGCAGTACTTC. Using reference TRBV7-8 and TRBJ2-7 for the parts outside the CDR3, the full variable domain is GAGVSQSPRYKVAKRGQDVALRCDPISGHVSLFWYQQALGQGPEFLTYFQNEAQLDKSGLPSDRFFAERPEGSVSTLKIQRTQQEDSAVYLCASSTRQGALDEQYFGPGTRLTVT.